This T cell receptor (beta chain) was observed in a study of blood T cell repertoires in COVID-19. Overall study context: The study drew acute and convalescent COVID-19 samples from the United States, Italy and Spain. Sample material is recorded as cDNA or gDNA derived from T cells, B-cell-depleted T cells, or PBMCs.

Authors' data handling: Reference gene primers were amplified, and this amplification served to estimate nucleated cell counts. Repertoires were generated with immunoSEQ multiplex PCR, while TCRdb's copy carries only in-frame clones and drops some. V, J and clone size derive from that table, while D and trimming were established from the DNA sequence. The profile shows roughly 120,000 clones, 80% to 90% of them singletons. In germline, CDR1 is SEHNR, CDR2 FQNEAQ (reference sequence). Trimming stripped 3 bases from V and 5 bases from J, with 16 bases between. The CDR3 totals 15 residues. Sequenced material: peripheral blood. J is TRBJ2-5 and V is TRBV7-9; D perhaps matches TRBD1 (6 bases). This TCR was recovered from a woman aged 55-69 years with acute or convalescent COVID-19. In DNA, the CDR3 is TGTGCCAGCAGCTTTTTTATCAGGGGTTGGGAGACCCAGTACTTC. Amino acids: CASSFFIRGWETQYF.